This T cell receptor beta chain was sequenced for a study of cytomegalovirus exposure and HLA in healthy donors. CDR3 length: 14 residues. V was clipped by 2 bases and J by 2 bases; unmatched bases: 0. Germline values: CDR1 KGHSH, CDR2 LQKENI. Primers included in the PCR were 60 Vbeta and 13 Jbeta primers. Produced via immunoSEQ multiplex PCR; TCRdb's table is partial and in-frame only. The sample contains about 120,000 clones, 80% of which appear only once. Findings and caveats of the study: Equally common other TCR beta chains were less clonally expanded than HLA-associated ones, a later analysis found. There were reportedly fewer N-insertions in an Asian-associated ancestry cluster than the approximately 630-donor mean, in a later analysis.

Worth noting for this clone: Its antigen remains unidentified.

The clonotype comes from a young man in good health and CMV-seronegative. The chain recombines TRBV18 with TRBJ2-1, with 7 bases fitting TRBD2. Source material: PBMCs. In DNA, the CDR3 is TGTGCCAGCTCACCAGGGACTACCTACAATGAGCAGTTCTTC. Protein: CASSPGTTYNEQFF.